This T cell receptor beta chain was sequenced during a study of shared clonotypes between healthy human individuals. Study-level points and caveats: Compared with memory subsets, naive subsets generally had larger estimated richness.

Comments on this clone: The antigen is unknown.

CD4+ cells yielded CD45RA+ naive and CD45RA-negative memory subsets. Sequenced by immunoSEQ multiplex PCR; TCRdb stores in-frame clones only, minus some. The sample yields over a million clones, about 70% seen once. There are 17 residues in the CDR3. The ends lost 4 bases at V and 3 bases at J; junction bases unmatched: 8. The germline CDR1 and CDR2 sequences are SGHTA and FQGNSA. The clonotype was recovered from a young man in good health. Sequencing was done on a sample of memory CD4+ T cells sorted from blood. Subset here: CD45RA-negative fraction. This chain links TRBV7-2 with TRBJ1-4; TRBD1 matches 10 bases. The CDR3 DNA reads TGTGCCAGCAGCTGGACAGGGGGGAGGTTTGCTAATGAAAAACTGTTTTTT. It specifies CASSWTGGRFANEKLFF.